The rows below give T cell receptor beta chains drawn from one sample of a study of cytomegalovirus exposure and HLA in healthy donors. The protocol was immunoSEQ multiplex PCR, while the TCRdb copy is restricted to in-frame clones and leaves out a portion. This sample has under 45,000 clones, with 70% to 80% found just once. Sample: PBMCs. The receptors shown here come from a man aged 25 to 40 in good health and CMV-seronegative. CDR3s include the opening cysteine and the closing phenylalanine or tryptophan. D genes are given only for firm matches. Not all rows give a size; the values are once, few, many and, for expanded clones, a class.

clone_size j_call v_call d_call cdr3_aa cdr3_nt
. TRBJ2-1 TRBV4-1 TRBD1 CASSQETEGTGENYNEQFF TGCGCCAGCAGCCAAGAAACTGAAGGGACAGGGGAGAACTACAATGAGCAGTTCTTC
once TRBJ2-7 TRBV5-4 TRBD2 CASSLSGGRVNEQYF TGTGCCAGCAGCTTGTCGGGCGGGAGGGTTAACGAGCAGTACTTC
. TRBJ2-5 TRBV15 . CATSREPTRGPLYF TGTGCCACCAGCAGAGAGCCGACTAGGGGCCCGCTGTACTTC
. TRBJ2-7 TRBV6-1 TRBD2 CASSEGWTRSYEQYF TGTGCCAGCAGTGAAGGGTGGACTAGGTCCTACGAGCAGTACTTC
. TRBJ1-3 TRBV13 . CASSFLSGPYSGNTIYF TGTGCCAGCAGCTTTTTGTCAGGCCCTTACTCTGGAAACACCATATATTTT
. TRBJ1-2 TRBV29-1 . CSVERNYGYTF TGCAGCGTTGAACGGAACTATGGCTACACCTTC
few TRBJ2-2 TRBV19 TRBD2 CASTPGGSVLSTGELFF TGTGCCAGTACCCCGGGCGGGAGTGTTTTGAGCACCGGGGAGCTGTTTTTT
. TRBJ2-5 TRBV7-3 TRBD2 CASSLGSGRSEGETQYF TGTGCCAGCAGCTTAGGTAGCGGGCGAAGCGAAGGGGAGACCCAGTACTTC
few TRBJ1-3 TRBV30 . CAWKHRGNTIYF TGTGCCTGGAAACACCGTGGAAACACCATATATTTT
. TRBJ2-1 TRBV15 . CATSRDMRRTDEQFF TGTGCCACCAGCAGAGATATGAGGCGCACGGATGAGCAGTTCTTC
. TRBJ2-1 TRBV27 TRBD2 CASSLILAGVGEQFF TGTGCCAGCAGTTTAATTCTAGCGGGAGTGGGTGAGCAGTTCTTC
. TRBJ1-2 TRBV2 . CASSGRQYSNYGYTF TGTGCCAGCAGTGGACGACAGTATTCTAACTATGGCTACACCTTC
. TRBJ1-1 TRBV6-6 . CASSSLGNTEAFF TGTGCCAGCAGTAGCCTAGGTAACACTGAAGCTTTCTTT
few TRBJ2-3 TRBV7-3 TRBD2 CASSSGGLAYTDTQYF TGTGCCAGCAGCTCTGGGGGACTAGCGTACACAGATACGCAGTATTTT
. TRBJ2-3 TRBV19 TRBD2 CASSGLAGTDTQYF TGTGCCAGTAGTGGACTAGCGGGAACAGATACGCAGTATTTT
once TRBJ1-2 TRBV27 . CARRYGYTF TGTGCCAGGCGGTACGGCTACACCTTC
. TRBJ1-3 TRBV6-6 TRBD1 CASRKDRASGNTIYF TGTGCCAGCAGAAAGGACAGGGCTTCTGGAAACACCATATATTTT
few TRBJ2-7 TRBV6-5 . CASSYSIGSLSYEQYF TGTGCCAGCAGTTACTCGATCGGGTCCCTCTCCTACGAGCAGTACTTC
. TRBJ2-1 TRBV5-1 TRBD2 CASSWTSGSPSYNEQFF TGCGCCAGCAGCTGGACTAGCGGGAGTCCTTCCTACAATGAGCAGTTCTTC
. TRBJ2-7 TRBV30 . CAWSPPIQLYEQYF TGTGCCTGGAGCCCCCCGATACAGCTCTACGAGCAGTACTTC
once TRBJ1-5 TRBV4-2 . CASSQDINQPQHF TGTGCCAGCAGCCAAGACATTAATCAGCCCCAGCATTTT
. TRBJ2-5 TRBV10-2 TRBD2 CASTPSGRLQETQYF TGCGCCAGCACCCCAAGCGGGAGGCTCCAAGAGACCCAGTACTTC
. TRBJ2-3 TRBV11-3 . CASSPGGASTDTQYF TGTGCCAGCAGCCCGGGGGGCGCTAGCACAGATACGCAGTATTTT
. TRBJ2-6 TRBV5-5 . CASSDGHLSGANVLTF TGTGCCAGCAGCGACGGACACCTCTCTGGGGCCAACGTCCTGACTTTC
few TRBJ2-5 TRBV5-1 TRBD2 CASSLALTLAGAIQETQYF TGCGCCAGCAGCTTGGCCCTAACGCTAGCGGGAGCTATACAAGAGACCCAGTACTTC
. TRBJ2-2 TRBV27 TRBD2 CASSPWGGGGFMGELFF TGTGCCAGCAGTCCCTGGGGGGGAGGCGGGTTCATGGGGGAGCTGTTTTTT
. TRBJ2-3 TRBV28 TRBD2 CASSLLAVDTQYF TGTGCCAGCAGTTTACTAGCGGTAGATACGCAGTATTTT
. TRBJ2-3 TRBV9 TRBD2 CASSVFAGGSTDTQYF TGTGCCAGCAGCGTTTTCGCGGGAGGGTCCACAGATACGCAGTATTTT
. TRBJ2-1 TRBV19 . CASSIGELAVQFF TGTGCCAGTAGTATAGGGGAGCTGGCCGTCCAGTTCTTC
. TRBJ2-3 TRBV27 TRBD1 CASSFVGQPVLFGTQYF TGTGCCAGCAGTTTTGTGGGACAGCCGGTATTATTTGGTACGCAGTATTTT
. TRBJ1-1 TRBV11-2 . CASSLNPENTEAFF TGTGCCAGCAGCTTAAACCCAGAGAACACTGAAGCTTTCTTT
. TRBJ2-3 TRBV7-2 . CASSFYTDTQYF TGTGCCAGCAGCTTTTACACAGATACGCAGTATTTT
. TRBJ1-2 TRBV7-2 . CASSLASGDGYTF TGTGCCAGCAGCTTAGCGAGCGGGGATGGCTACACCTTC
. TRBJ2-5 TRBV6-6 TRBD2 CASSPTLAEETQYF TGTGCCAGCAGCCCGACACTAGCGGAAGAGACCCAGTACTTC
once TRBJ2-7 TRBV5-1 . CASSLEILGLEQYF TGCGCCAGCAGCTTGGAGATCCTGGGGCTCGAGCAGTACTTC
. TRBJ2-7 TRBV7-2 . CASSRVEGVTEQYF TGTGCCAGCAGCCGGGTGGAGGGAGTCACCGAGCAGTACTTC
. TRBJ2-1 TRBV20-1 . CSAKRDYEQFF TGCAGTGCTAAGAGGGACTATGAGCAGTTCTTC
few TRBJ1-1 TRBV11-2 . CASSFSFEAFF TGTGCCAGCAGCTTCTCTTTTGAAGCTTTCTTT
. TRBJ2-3 TRBV9 TRBD2 CASSTTGTSGTDTQYF TGTGCCAGCAGCACGACCGGGACTAGCGGCACAGATACGCAGTATTTT
. TRBJ2-7 TRBV5-4 TRBD2 CASSLFSGTYEQYF TGTGCCAGCAGCTTGTTTAGCGGGACCTACGAGCAGTACTTC
. TRBJ2-1 TRBV7-3 TRBD2 CASSPSGSSYNEQFF TGTGCCAGCAGCCCTAGCGGGAGCTCCTACAATGAGCAGTTCTTC
. TRBJ1-5 TRBV18 . CASSPFELRQQPQHF TGTGCCAGCTCACCTTTCGAATTGAGGCAGCAGCCCCAGCATTTT
. TRBJ1-1 TRBV5-5 . CASSLPGPFNTEAFF TGTGCCAGCAGCTTGCCAGGCCCATTCAACACTGAAGCTTTCTTT
. TRBJ2-7 TRBV11-2 . CASSRPGLHPYEQYF TGTGCCAGCAGCCGACCGGGACTGCACCCCTACGAGCAGTACTTC
once TRBJ2-2 TRBV7-2 TRBD2 CASSLLTSGTGGELFF TGTGCCAGCAGCTTATTAACTAGCGGGACGGGGGGGGAGCTGTTTTTT